This TCR beta chain was obtained from a study of shared clonotypes between healthy human individuals. The data were produced by immunoSEQ multiplex PCR, yet TCRdb's version contains in-frame clones alone and is incomplete. The data hold hundreds of thousands of clones, with approximately 71% observed a single time. Trimming took 2 bases from V and 9 from J, leaving 20 bases between them. This CDR3 has 15 residues. Germline V gene data show CDR1 as MNHEY and CDR2 as SVGAGI. The sample comprised PBMCs. This receptor was identified in a middle-aged woman in good health. Some clones in this sample may be carry-over from other donors' samples. The V and J genes are TRBV6-5 and TRBJ2-7; D is possibly TRBD1 (5 bases). CDR3 bases: TGTGCCAGCAGTTACGGACCCAGTACAGGCCGCGGGCAGTACTTC. Translated, it gives CASSYGPSTGRGQYF.